This is a list of T cell receptor beta chains from one sample in a study of vaccination effects on CD4 cells after COVID-19. Profiled with immunoSEQ multiplex PCR; TCRdb holds only in-frame clones, not every one. The data show approximately 37,000 clones, approximately 70% seen once. The antigens for these receptors are not known. The specimen comprised CD4+ T cells from PBMCs cultured without peptide, sampled after COVID-19 vaccination. These receptor sequences come from a human donor who received a COVID-19 vaccine. CDR3s include the opening cysteine and the closing phenylalanine or tryptophan. Fields, in order: J gene, clone size, V gene, D gene, CDR3 protein, CDR3 DNA. D genes are given only for firm matches. The size of a clone is reported for some rows only, either as once, few or many, or as a class for expanded clones.

TRBJ1-2 | NA | TRBV7-2 | NA | CASSPYRLANYGYTF | TGTGCCAGCAGCCCATACAGGTTAGCTAACTATGGCTACACCTTC
TRBJ2-1 | medium-sized | TRBV18 | NA | CASSPQASYNEQFF | TGTGCCAGCTCTCCGCAGGCCTCCTACAATGAGCAGTTCTTC
TRBJ2-5 | once | TRBV2 | NA | CASSESPAMGGETQYF | TGTGCCAGCAGTGAATCACCCGCGATGGGTGGGGAGACCCAGTACTTC
TRBJ1-2 | NA | TRBV11-2 | NA | CASSLVLSGEGYTF | TGTGCCAGCAGCTTAGTATTGTCTGGGGAAGGCTACACCTTC
TRBJ2-2 | few | TRBV3-1/TRBV3-2 | TRBD2 | CASSRGGDGELFF | TGTGCCAGCAGCCGCGGGGGTGACGGGGAGCTGTTTTTT
TRBJ2-5 | NA | TRBV5-4 | TRBD2 | CASSPGGAGGLGETQYF | TGTGCCAGCAGCCCTGGAGGGGCGGGGGGCCTAGGAGAGACCCAGTACTTC
TRBJ2-2 | NA | TRBV5-1 | NA | CASSPMTSGVGGELFF | TGCGCCAGCAGCCCGATGACTAGTGGCGTGGGGGGGGAGCTGTTTTTT
TRBJ2-5 | NA | TRBV2 | NA | CASTRDNQETQYF | TGTGCCAGCACCCGGGACAACCAAGAGACCCAGTACTTC
TRBJ2-5 | once | TRBV7-2 | NA | CASSLGGLRGETQYF | TGTGCCAGCAGCTTAGGAGGCTTGCGGGGTGAGACCCAGTACTTC
TRBJ1-6 | NA | TRBV28 | TRBD1 | CASSLSGTGGGNSPLHF | TGTGCCAGCAGTTTATCCGGGACAGGGGGTGGTAATTCACCCCTCCACTTT
TRBJ2-1 | NA | TRBV11-2 | NA | CASSLAQEQFF | TGTGCCAGCAGCTTAGCCCAGGAGCAGTTCTTC
TRBJ2-3 | NA | TRBV10-2 | TRBD2 | CASSESATSGGVTDTQYF | TGCGCCAGCAGTGAGTCGGCAACTAGCGGGGGTGTCACAGATACGCAGTATTTT
TRBJ1-5 | NA | TRBV18 | NA | CASSLTRTENQPQHF | TGTGCCAGCTCGCTGACTCGGACAGAAAATCAGCCCCAGCATTTT
TRBJ1-2 | few | TRBV6-4 | TRBD1 | CASSDGNRGIDGYTF | TGTGCCAGCAGTGACGGAAACAGGGGGATAGATGGCTACACCTTC
TRBJ2-5 | few | TRBV5-1 | NA | CASSLEETQYF | TGCGCCAGCAGCTTGGAAGAGACCCAGTACTTC
TRBJ2-1 | NA | TRBV4-1 | TRBD2 | CASSQGLAGGNRYNEQFF | TGCGCCAGCAGCCAGGGACTAGCGGGAGGTAATCGATACAATGAGCAGTTCTTC
TRBJ2-3 | NA | TRBV7-6 | TRBD2 | CASSPTGGGTDTQYF | TGTGCCAGCAGCCCCACGGGGGGGGGCACAGATACGCAGTATTTT
TRBJ1-5 | NA | TRBV27 | NA | CASSSVFEQFSNQPQHF | TGTGCCAGCAGTTCAGTTTTTGAGCAGTTTAGCAATCAGCCCCAGCATTTT
TRBJ2-1 | NA | TRBV11-1 | TRBD2 | CASSLERGSYNEQFF | TGTGCCAGCAGCTTAGAGCGGGGGAGCTACAATGAGCAGTTCTTC
TRBJ2-7 | NA | TRBV21-1 | NA | CASNRDRPSYEQYF | TGTGCCAGCAACAGAGACAGACCGTCCTACGAGCAGTACTTC
TRBJ2-3 | NA | TRBV10-3 | NA | CAISGGRTDTQYF | TGTGCCATCAGCGGCGGTCGCACAGATACGCAGTATTTT
TRBJ2-7 | NA | TRBV7-9 | TRBD1 | CASSFGQGRFYEQYF | TGTGCCAGCAGCTTCGGACAGGGAAGGTTCTACGAGCAGTACTTC
TRBJ1-6 | NA | TRBV11-2 | TRBD1 | CASSLTGQNSPLHF | TGTGCCAGCAGTCTGACAGGGCAAAATTCACCCCTCCACTTT
TRBJ2-3 | NA | TRBV11-2 | TRBD2 | CASSSRLAGFTDTQYF | TGTGCCAGCAGCTCAAGACTAGCGGGGTTCACAGATACGCAGTATTTT
TRBJ2-5 | NA | TRBV7-9 | NA | CASSLYFGRVQETQYF | TGTGCCAGCAGCTTATATTTTGGGCGGGTCCAAGAGACCCAGTACTTC
TRBJ1-4 | NA | TRBV5-1 | TRBD1 | CASSRTGDSREKLFF | TGCGCCAGCAGCCGGACCGGGGACAGTAGGGAAAAACTGTTTTTT
TRBJ1-4 | NA | TRBV7-2 | TRBD1 | CASSLENRGLEKLFF | TGTGCCAGCAGCTTAGAGAACAGGGGTCTTGAAAAACTGTTTTTT
TRBJ1-1 | many | TRBV5-4 | NA | CASSLQGRAAFF | TGTGCCAGCAGCTTACAGGGAAGGGCAGCTTTCTTT
TRBJ2-1 | NA | TRBV7-9 | NA | CASSSELASSYNEQFF | TGTGCCAGCAGCTCAGAACTAGCAAGCTCCTACAATGAGCAGTTCTTC
TRBJ1-1 | NA | TRBV4-1 | NA | CASSHAGEAFF | TGCGCCAGCAGCCACGCGGGTGAAGCTTTCTTT
TRBJ2-7 | NA | TRBV27 | NA | CASTSWRVSYEQYF | TGTGCCAGCACCTCCTGGAGGGTATCCTACGAGCAGTACTTC
TRBJ2-3 | NA | TRBV6-5 | TRBD1 | CASSYRDREDTQYF | TGTGCCAGCAGTTACCGGGACAGGGAGGATACGCAGTATTTT
TRBJ1-3 | NA | TRBV7-6 | NA | CASSPGQISGNTIYF | TGTGCCAGCAGCCCGGGACAAATCTCTGGAAACACCATATATTTT
TRBJ2-3 | NA | TRBV10-2 | TRBD2 | CASTPLASGADTQYF | TGCGCCAGCACCCCACTAGCGTCGGGCGCAGATACGCAGTATTTT
TRBJ1-5 | NA | TRBV29-1 | NA | CSYDTGNDQPQHF | TGCAGCTACGACACAGGGAACGATCAGCCCCAGCATTTT
TRBJ2-3 | NA | TRBV5-4 | TRBD2 | CASSFTSERQYF | TGTGCCAGCAGCTTTACTAGCGAAAGGCAGTATTTT
TRBJ2-7 | NA | TRBV5-1 | NA | CASSKTVASYEQYF | TGCGCCAGCAGCAAGACGGTCGCTTCCTACGAGCAGTACTTC
TRBJ2-1 | NA | TRBV29-1 | NA | CSVPQVMDNEQFF | TGCAGCGTTCCCCAGGTAATGGACAATGAGCAGTTCTTC
TRBJ1-2 | NA | TRBV30 | NA | CAWNPSGWGGYTF | TGTGCCTGGAACCCAAGTGGGTGGGGTGGCTACACCTTC
TRBJ2-1 | NA | TRBV11-3 | TRBD2 | CASSLASGRYNEQFF | TGTGCCAGCAGCTTAGCTAGCGGGAGATACAATGAGCAGTTCTTC
TRBJ1-6 | NA | TRBV27 | TRBD1 | CASNTPRQGTNSPLHF | TGTGCCAGCAACACCCCTAGACAGGGAACTAATTCACCCCTCCACTTT
TRBJ2-3 | NA | TRBV6-1 | NA | CASSEASDTQYF | TGTGCCAGCAGTGAAGCCTCGGATACGCAGTATTTT
TRBJ2-4 | NA | TRBV7-2 | NA | CASSLRLAKNIQYF | TGTGCCAGCAGCTTGAGACTAGCCAAAAACATTCAGTACTTC
TRBJ2-4 | few | TRBV30 | NA | CAWSGGTAIQYF | TGTGCCTGGAGCGGGGGGACAGCTATTCAGTACTTC
TRBJ1-2 | NA | TRBV5-6 | NA | CASSFGQQYGYTF | TGTGCCAGCAGCTTCGGGCAGCAATATGGCTACACCTTC
TRBJ2-5 | NA | TRBV11-2 | NA | CASSPNSVLETQYF | TGTGCCAGCAGCCCCAACAGTGTCTTGGAGACCCAGTACTTC
TRBJ2-5 | few | TRBV10-2 | NA | CASRGSRGREIETQYF | TGCGCCAGCAGGGGATCTAGGGGCAGGGAAATTGAGACCCAGTACTTC
TRBJ2-3 | NA | TRBV2 | NA | CASSSDRWGDTQYF | TGTGCCAGCTCCAGTGACAGGTGGGGGGATACGCAGTATTTT
TRBJ1-4 | NA | TRBV10-1 | NA | CASSESSDIRKLFF | TGCGCCAGCAGTGAGTCCTCGGACATCCGGAAACTGTTTTTT
TRBJ2-1 | NA | TRBV27 | NA | CASSHFTSLTYNEQFF | TGTGCCAGCAGTCATTTTACGAGCCTTACGTACAATGAGCAGTTCTTC
TRBJ1-3 | once | TRBV6-6 | NA | CASSSVQGRGNTIYF | TGTGCCAGCAGTTCCGTGCAGGGGCGGGGAAACACCATATATTTT
TRBJ1-6 | NA | TRBV7-9 | NA | CASSLGETYSPLHF | TGTGCCAGCAGCTTAGGAGAAACGTATTCACCCCTCCACTTT
TRBJ2-3 | NA | TRBV6-1 | NA | CASSEAVGMGTQYF | TGTGCCAGCAGTGAAGCTGTCGGCATGGGGACGCAGTATTTT
TRBJ2-5 | NA | TRBV5-1 | NA | CASSPRGSTQETQYF | TGCGCCAGCAGCCCCCGAGGCAGCACCCAAGAGACCCAGTACTTC
TRBJ2-7 | few | TRBV5-8 | NA | CASSMRAAYEQYF | TGTGCCAGCAGCATGAGAGCAGCTTACGAGCAGTACTTC